This T cell receptor (beta chain) was sequenced for a study of Ad26.COV2.S vaccination and SARS-CoV-2 variants. Study at large: The authors gave Ad26.COV2.S intramuscularly, either once or twice 56 days apart.

This clone was seen once. The antigen is unknown. Treatment meaning: roughly 19 received Ad26.COV2.S at low or high dose, single or two shots; roughly five received placebo; per-sample allocation not given. Material that was analyzed had been drawn on day 63 after the first vaccine or placebo injection. This adult donor, from Boston, was 18-55 years old. The V gene's germline CDR1 is MDHEN and CDR2 SYDVKM. The CDR3 has 15 residues. Losses at the gene ends were 5 bases for V and 7 bases for J; bases not matched to a gene: 7. Findings and caveats of the study: Similar non-spike TCR breadth was observed in recipients of vaccine and of placebo.

TCRdb's copy holds only in-frame clones and misses some; the assay was immunoSEQ multiplex PCR. The data show hundreds of thousands of clones, with 89% seen just once and about 2.5% held by the top ten. This TCR derives from a person aged 18-65 years who received the Ad26.COV2.S COVID-19 vaccine or a placebo. The V gene is TRBV28, the J gene TRBJ2-1, with 11 positions matching TRBD2. This material consisted of peripheral blood, taken in a trial of Ad26.COV2.S vaccine versus placebo. The CDR3: CASSTGTSGRNEQFF. DNA of the CDR3: TGTGCCAGCAGTACCGGGACTAGCGGTAGGAATGAGCAGTTCTTC.